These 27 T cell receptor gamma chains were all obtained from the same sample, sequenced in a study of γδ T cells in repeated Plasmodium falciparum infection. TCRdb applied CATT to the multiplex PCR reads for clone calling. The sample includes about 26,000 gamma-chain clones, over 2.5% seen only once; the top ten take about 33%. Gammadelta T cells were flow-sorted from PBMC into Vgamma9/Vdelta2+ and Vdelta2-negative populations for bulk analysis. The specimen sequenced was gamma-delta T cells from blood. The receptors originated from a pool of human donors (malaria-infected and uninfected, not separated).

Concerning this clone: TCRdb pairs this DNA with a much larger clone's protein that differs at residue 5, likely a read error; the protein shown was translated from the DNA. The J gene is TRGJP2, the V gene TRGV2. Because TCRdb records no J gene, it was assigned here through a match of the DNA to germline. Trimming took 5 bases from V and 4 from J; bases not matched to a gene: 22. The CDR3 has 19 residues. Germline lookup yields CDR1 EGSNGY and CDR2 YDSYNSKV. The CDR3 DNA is TGTGCCACCTGGGGCATTGGTAAGGGAATGAATTTTAGTGATTGGATCAAGACGTTT. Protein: CATWGIGKGMNFSDWIKTF.

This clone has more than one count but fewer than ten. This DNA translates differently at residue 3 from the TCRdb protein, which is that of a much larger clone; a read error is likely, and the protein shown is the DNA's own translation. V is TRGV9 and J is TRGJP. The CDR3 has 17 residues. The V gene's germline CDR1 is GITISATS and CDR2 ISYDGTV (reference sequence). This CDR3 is CASWEATLELGKKIKVF. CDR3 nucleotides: TGTGCCTCGTGGGAGGCAACCTTGGAGTTGGGCAAAAAAATCAAGGTATTT.

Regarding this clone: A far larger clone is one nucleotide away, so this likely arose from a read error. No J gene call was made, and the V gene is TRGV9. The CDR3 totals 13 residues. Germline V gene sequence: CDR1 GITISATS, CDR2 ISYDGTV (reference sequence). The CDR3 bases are TGTGCCTTGTGGGAGGAGGTGGACCATAAGAAACTCTTC. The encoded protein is CALWEEVDHKKLF.

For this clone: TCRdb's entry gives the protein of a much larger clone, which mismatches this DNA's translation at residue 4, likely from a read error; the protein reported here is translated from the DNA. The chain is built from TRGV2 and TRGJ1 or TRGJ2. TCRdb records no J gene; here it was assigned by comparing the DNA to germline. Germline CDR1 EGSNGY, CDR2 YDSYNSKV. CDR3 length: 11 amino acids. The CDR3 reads CATRVYYKKLF. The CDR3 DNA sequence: TGTGCCACCCGGGTATATTACAAGAAACTCTTT.

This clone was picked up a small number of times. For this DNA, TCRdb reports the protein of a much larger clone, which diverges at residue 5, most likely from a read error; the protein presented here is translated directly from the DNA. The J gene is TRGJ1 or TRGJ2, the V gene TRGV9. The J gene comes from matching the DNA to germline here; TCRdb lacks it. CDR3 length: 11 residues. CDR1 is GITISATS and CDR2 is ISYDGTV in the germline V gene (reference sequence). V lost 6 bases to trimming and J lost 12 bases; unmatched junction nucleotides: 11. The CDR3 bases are TGTGCCTTGTGGAACCCATGTATGAAACTCTTT. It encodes CALWNPCMKLF.

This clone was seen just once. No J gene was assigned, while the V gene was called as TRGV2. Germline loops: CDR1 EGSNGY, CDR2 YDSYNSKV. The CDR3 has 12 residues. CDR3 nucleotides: TGTGCAATCTGGAACGGGGATAGTGCGAAACTATTT. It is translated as CAIWNGDSAKLF.

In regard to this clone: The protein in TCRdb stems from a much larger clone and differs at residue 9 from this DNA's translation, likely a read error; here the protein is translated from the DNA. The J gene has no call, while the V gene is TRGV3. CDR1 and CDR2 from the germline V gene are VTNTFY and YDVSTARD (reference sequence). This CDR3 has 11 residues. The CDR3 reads CATWERYKELF. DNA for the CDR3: TGTGCCACCTGGGAAAGGTATAAGGAACTCTTT.

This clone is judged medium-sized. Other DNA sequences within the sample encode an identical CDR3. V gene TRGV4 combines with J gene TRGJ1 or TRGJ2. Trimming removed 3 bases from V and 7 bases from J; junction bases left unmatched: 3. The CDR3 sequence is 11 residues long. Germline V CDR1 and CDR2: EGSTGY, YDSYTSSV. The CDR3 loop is CATWDLYKKLF. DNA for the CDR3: TGTGCCACCTGGGATTTATATAAGAAACTCTTT.

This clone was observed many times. The CDR3 DNA follows: TGTGCCACCTGGGACAGGAATTCGAATTATTATAAGAAACTCTTT. Its translation is CATWDRNSNYYKKLF. The chain has TRGV5 and TRGJ1 or TRGJ2. CDR3 length: 15 residues. Per the germline V gene, CDR1 is VINAFY and CDR2 is YDVSNSKD. V lost 0 bases and J lost 0; bases outside the gene matches: 5.

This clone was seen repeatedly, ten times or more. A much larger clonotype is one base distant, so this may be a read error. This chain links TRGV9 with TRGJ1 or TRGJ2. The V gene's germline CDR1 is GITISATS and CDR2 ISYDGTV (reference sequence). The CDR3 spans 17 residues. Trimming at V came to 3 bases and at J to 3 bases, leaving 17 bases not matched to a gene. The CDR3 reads CALWEPTTPWSYYKKLF. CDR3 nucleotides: TGTGCCTTGTGGGAGCCAACAACCCCCTGGAGTTATTATAAGAAACTCTTT.

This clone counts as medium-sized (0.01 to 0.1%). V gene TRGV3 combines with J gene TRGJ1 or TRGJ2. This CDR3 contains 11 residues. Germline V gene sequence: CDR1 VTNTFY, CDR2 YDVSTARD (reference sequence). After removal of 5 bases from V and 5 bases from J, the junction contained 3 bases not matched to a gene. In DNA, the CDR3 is TGTGCCACCTGGGGAGATTATAAGAAACTCTTT. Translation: CATWGDYKKLF.

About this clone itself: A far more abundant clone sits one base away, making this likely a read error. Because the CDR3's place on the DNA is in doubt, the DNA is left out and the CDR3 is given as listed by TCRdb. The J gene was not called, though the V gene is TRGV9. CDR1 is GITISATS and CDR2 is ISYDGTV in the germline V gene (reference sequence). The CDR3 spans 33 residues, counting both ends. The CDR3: CALWEVQTIIIRNSLAVEQHLLSQVSIGRIQHF.

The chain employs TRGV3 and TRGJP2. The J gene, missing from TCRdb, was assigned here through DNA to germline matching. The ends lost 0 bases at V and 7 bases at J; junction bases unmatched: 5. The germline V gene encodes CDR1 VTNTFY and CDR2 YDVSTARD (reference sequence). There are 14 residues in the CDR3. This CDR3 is CATWDRLFDWIKTF. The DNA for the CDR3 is TGTGCCACCTGGGACAGGCTCTTTGATTGGATCAAGACGTTT.

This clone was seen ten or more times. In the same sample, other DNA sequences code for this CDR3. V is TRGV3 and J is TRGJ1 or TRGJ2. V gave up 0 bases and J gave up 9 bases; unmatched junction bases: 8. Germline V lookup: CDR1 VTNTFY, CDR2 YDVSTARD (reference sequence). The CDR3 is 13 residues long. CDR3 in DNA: TGTGCCACCTGGGACAGGCCCGGAAGTAAGAAACTCTTT. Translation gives CATWDRPGSKKLF.

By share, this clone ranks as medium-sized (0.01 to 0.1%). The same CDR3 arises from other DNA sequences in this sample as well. This chain's CDR3 is CALWEVQCYYKKLF. Here the CDR3 DNA reads TGTGCCTTGTGGGAGGTGCAATGTTATTATAAGAAACTCTTT. J is TRGJ1 or TRGJ2 and V is TRGV9. This CDR3 has 14 residues. V shed 0 bases, J shed 3 bases, and the junction held 5 bases outside the gene matches. Germline V CDR1 and CDR2: GITISATS, ISYDGTV (reference sequence).

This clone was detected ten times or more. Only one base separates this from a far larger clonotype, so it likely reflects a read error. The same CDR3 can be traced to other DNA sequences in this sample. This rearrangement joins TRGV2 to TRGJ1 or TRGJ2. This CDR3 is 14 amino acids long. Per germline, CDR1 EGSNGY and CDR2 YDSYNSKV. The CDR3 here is CATWDGTIMDKKLF. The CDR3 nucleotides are TGTGCCACCTGGGACGGGACTATTATGGATAAGAAGCTCTTT.

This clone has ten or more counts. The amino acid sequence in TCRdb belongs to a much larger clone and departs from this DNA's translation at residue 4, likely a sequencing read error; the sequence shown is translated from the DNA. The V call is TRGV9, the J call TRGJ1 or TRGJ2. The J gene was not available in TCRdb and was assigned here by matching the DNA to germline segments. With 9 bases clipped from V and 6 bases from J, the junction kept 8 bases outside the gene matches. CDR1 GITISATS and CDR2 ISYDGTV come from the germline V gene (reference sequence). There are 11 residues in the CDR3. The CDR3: CALRVGYKKLF. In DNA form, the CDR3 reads TGTGCCTTGCGGGTGGGTTATAAGAAACTCTTT.

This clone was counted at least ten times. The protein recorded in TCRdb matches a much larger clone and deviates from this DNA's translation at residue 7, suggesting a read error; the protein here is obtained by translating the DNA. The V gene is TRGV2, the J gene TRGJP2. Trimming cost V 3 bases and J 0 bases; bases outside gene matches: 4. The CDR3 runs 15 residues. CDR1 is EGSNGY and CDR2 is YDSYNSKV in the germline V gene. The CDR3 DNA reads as TGTGCCACCTGGGACACAAATAGTAGTGATTGGATCAAGACGTTT. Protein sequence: CATWDTNSSDWIKTF.

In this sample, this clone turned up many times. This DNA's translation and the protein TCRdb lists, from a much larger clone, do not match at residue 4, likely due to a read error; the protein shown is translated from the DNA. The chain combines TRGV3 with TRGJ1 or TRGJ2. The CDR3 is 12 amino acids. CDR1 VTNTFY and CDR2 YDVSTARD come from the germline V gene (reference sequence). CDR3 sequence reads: CATRDTYYKKLF. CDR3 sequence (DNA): TGTGCCACCCGGGATACTTATTATAAGAAACTCTTT.

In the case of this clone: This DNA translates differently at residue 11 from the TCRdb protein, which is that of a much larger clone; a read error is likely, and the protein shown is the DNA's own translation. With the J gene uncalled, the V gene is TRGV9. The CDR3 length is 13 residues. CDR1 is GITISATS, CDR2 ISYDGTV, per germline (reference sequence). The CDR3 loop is CALQELGKKIEVF. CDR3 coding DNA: TGTGCCTTGCAAGAGTTGGGCAAAAAAATCGAGGTATTT.

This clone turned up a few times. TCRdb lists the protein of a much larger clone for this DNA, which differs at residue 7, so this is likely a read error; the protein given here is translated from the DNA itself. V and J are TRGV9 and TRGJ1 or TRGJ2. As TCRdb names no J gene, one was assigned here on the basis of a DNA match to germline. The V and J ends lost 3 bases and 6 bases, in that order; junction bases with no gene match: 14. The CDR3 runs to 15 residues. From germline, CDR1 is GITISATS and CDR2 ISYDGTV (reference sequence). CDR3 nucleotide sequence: TGTGCCTTGTGGGAGCTCAACCCTTTTTGTTATAAGAAACTCTTT. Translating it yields CALWELNPFCYKKLF.

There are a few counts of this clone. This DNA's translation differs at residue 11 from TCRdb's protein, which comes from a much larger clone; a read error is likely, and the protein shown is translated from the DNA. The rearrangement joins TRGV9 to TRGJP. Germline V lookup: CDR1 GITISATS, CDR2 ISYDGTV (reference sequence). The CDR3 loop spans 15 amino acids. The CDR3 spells CALWTLELGKNIKVF. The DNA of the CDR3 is TGTGCCTTGTGGACATTAGAGTTGGGCAAAAATATCAAGGTATTT.

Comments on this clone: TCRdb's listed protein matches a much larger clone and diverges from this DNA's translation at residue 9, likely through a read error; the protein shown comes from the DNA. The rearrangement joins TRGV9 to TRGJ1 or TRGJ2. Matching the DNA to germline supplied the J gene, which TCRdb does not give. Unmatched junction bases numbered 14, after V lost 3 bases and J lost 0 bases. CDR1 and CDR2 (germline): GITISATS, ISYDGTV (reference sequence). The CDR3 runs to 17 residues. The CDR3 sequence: CALWEPTTTWNYYKKLF. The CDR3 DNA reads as TGTGCCTTGTGGGAGCCAACAACCACCTGGAATTATTATAAGAAACTCTTT.

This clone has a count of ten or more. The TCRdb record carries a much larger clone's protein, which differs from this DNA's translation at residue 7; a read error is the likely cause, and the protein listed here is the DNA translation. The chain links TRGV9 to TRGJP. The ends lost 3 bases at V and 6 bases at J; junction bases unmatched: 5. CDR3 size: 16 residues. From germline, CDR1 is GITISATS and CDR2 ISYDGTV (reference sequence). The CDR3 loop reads CALWEYPELGKKIKVF. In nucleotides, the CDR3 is TGTGCCTTGTGGGAGTATCCAGAGTTGGGCAAAAAAATCAAGGTATTT.

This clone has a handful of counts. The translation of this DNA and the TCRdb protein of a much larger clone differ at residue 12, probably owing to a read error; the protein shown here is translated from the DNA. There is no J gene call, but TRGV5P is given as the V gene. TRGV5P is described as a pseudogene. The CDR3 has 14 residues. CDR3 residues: CATWGRNSDWIRTF. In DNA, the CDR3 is TGTGCCACCTGGGGCAGAAATAGTGATTGGATCAGGACGTTT.

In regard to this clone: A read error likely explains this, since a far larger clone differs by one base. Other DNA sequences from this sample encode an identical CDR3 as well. The CDR3 spells CATWDDSNYYKKLF. In DNA form, the CDR3 reads TGTGCCACTTGGGACGATTCGAATTATTATAAGAAACTCTTT. The chain uses TRGV2 and TRGJ1 or TRGJ2. CDR1 and CDR2 from the germline V gene are EGSNGY and YDSYNSKV. The CDR3 length is 14 residues.

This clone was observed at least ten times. The CDR3 protein is CATWDRQGYKKLF. CDR3 sequence (DNA): TGTGCCACCTGGGACAGGCAGGGGTATAAGAAACTCTTT. This chain links TRGV5 with TRGJ1 or TRGJ2. CDR1 is VINAFY, CDR2 YDVSNSKD, per germline. The CDR3 extends over 13 amino acids. V lost 0 bases, J lost 7 bases, and 6 bases stayed unmatched.